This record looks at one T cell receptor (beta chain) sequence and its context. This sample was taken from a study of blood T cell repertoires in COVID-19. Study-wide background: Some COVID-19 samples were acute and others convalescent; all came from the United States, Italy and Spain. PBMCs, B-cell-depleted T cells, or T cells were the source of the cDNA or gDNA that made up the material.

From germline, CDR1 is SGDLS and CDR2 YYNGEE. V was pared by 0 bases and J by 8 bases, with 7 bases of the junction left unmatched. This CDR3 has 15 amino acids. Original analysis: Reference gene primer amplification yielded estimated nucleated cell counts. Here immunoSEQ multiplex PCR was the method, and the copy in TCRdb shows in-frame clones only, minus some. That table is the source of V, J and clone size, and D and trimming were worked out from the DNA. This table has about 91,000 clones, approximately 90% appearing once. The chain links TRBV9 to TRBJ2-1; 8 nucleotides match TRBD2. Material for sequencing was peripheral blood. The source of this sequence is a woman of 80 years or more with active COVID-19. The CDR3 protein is CASSVVFGAGDEQFF. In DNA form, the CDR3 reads TGTGCCAGCAGCGTAGTATTCGGAGCGGGAGATGAGCAGTTCTTC.